This note documents a single T cell receptor beta chain sequence. Repertoires were generated with immunoSEQ multiplex PCR, while TCRdb's copy carries only in-frame clones and drops some. The table has 350,000 or so clones, roughly 90% seen once. Cohort 3 donors were reported recovered after two negative PCRs, clearance, or symptom resolution. Germline values: CDR1 MNHEY, CDR2 SVGAGI. This CDR3 region has 15 residues. V lost 5 bases and J 0 bases, leaving 11 bases between the germline ends. The sample is drawn from a study of blood T cell repertoires in COVID-19. Background on the study: The origin of the acute and convalescent COVID-19 samples was the United States, Italy and Spain.

The chain combines TRBV6-5 with TRBJ2-1; D might be TRBD2 (5 bases). This receptor was taken from a woman aged 30 to 39 who had recovered from COVID-19. Sequencing input: PBMCs or T cells enriched from blood (not recorded which). The CDR3, as DNA: TGTGCCAGCAGTCCCCGCGCGGGCTCCTACAATGAGCAGTTCTTC. Amino acids: CASSPRAGSYNEQFF.